The rows below give T cell receptor beta chains drawn from one sample of a study of somatic mutations in cytotoxic T cells in rheumatoid arthritis. Sequencing used immunoSEQ multiplex PCR; TCRdb keeps in-frame clones, though not all of them. The sample has 20,000 or so clones, roughly 87% seen once. Sequenced sample: CD8+ T cells sorted from blood. These receptors all stem from a woman between 50 and 59 years old in good health. CDR3s include the opening cysteine and the closing phenylalanine or tryptophan. The order of the fields is V gene, D gene, clone size, J gene, CDR3 DNA, CDR3 protein. D genes are given only for firm matches. Some rows mark clone size as missing; the rest say once, few, many or name a class of expanded clone.

v_gene: TRBV10-2
d_gene: .
abundance: .
j_gene: TRBJ2-5
CDR3nt: TGCGCCAGCAGTGATGGAGGACTTGAAGAGACCCAGTACTTC
CDR3aa: CASSDGGLEETQYF

v_gene: TRBV2
d_gene: TRBD1
abundance: .
j_gene: TRBJ2-7
CDR3nt: TGTGCCAGCAGGGGACAGTTCCTCGAGCAGTACTTC
CDR3aa: CASRGQFLEQYF

v_gene: TRBV2
d_gene: TRBD2
abundance: .
j_gene: TRBJ2-3
CDR3nt: TGTGCCAGCAGTGAAGCGGAGCGGGGGGAAACTAGCACAGATACGCAGTATTTT
CDR3aa: CASSEAERGETSTDTQYF

v_gene: TRBV7-2
d_gene: .
abundance: .
j_gene: TRBJ2-7
CDR3nt: TGTGCCAGCAGCTTACGGCTCAGTTTAAGCTCCTACGAGCAGTACTTC
CDR3aa: CASSLRLSLSSYEQYF

v_gene: TRBV6-6
d_gene: TRBD2
abundance: .
j_gene: TRBJ2-3
CDR3nt: TGTGCCAGCAGCCCTTTGGCGGGGGGCACAGATACGCAGTATTTT
CDR3aa: CASSPLAGGTDTQYF

v_gene: TRBV27
d_gene: .
abundance: .
j_gene: TRBJ2-2
CDR3nt: TGTGCCAGCAGACCCGGGACTTGGGACGGGGAGCTGTTTTTT
CDR3aa: CASRPGTWDGELFF

v_gene: TRBV7-9
d_gene: .
abundance: .
j_gene: TRBJ2-7
CDR3nt: TGTGCCAGCAGCCAAGATTTCGGGGACCCTAGCTCCTACGAGCAGTACTTC
CDR3aa: CASSQDFGDPSSYEQYF

v_gene: TRBV7-9
d_gene: TRBD2
abundance: .
j_gene: TRBJ2-7
CDR3nt: TGTGCCAGCAGCTTAGTGAGACTAGCGGGAGACGAGCAGTACTTC
CDR3aa: CASSLVRLAGDEQYF

v_gene: TRBV25-1
d_gene: .
abundance: .
j_gene: TRBJ1-1
CDR3nt: TGTGCCAGCAGTGAAGGCTACACTGAAGCTTTCTTT
CDR3aa: CASSEGYTEAFF

v_gene: TRBV11-2
d_gene: .
abundance: .
j_gene: TRBJ2-1
CDR3nt: TGTGCCAGCAGCTCCCTAGGGGGGTTAAGTAATGAGCAGTTCTTC
CDR3aa: CASSSLGGLSNEQFF

v_gene: TRBV2
d_gene: TRBD2
abundance: .
j_gene: TRBJ2-1
CDR3nt: TGTGCCAGCAGGAGGGGCGGGAGCTCCTACAATGAGCAGTTCTTC
CDR3aa: CASRRGGSSYNEQFF

v_gene: TRBV7-9
d_gene: .
abundance: few
j_gene: TRBJ1-5
CDR3nt: TGTGCCAGCAGCTTAGGTACCCAGCCCCAGCATTTT
CDR3aa: CASSLGTQPQHF

v_gene: TRBV30
d_gene: TRBD1
abundance: .
j_gene: TRBJ2-7
CDR3nt: TGTGCCTGGAGTGAAGGGGGCAGGGGCTACGAGCAGTACTTC
CDR3aa: CAWSEGGRGYEQYF

v_gene: TRBV11-3
d_gene: .
abundance: .
j_gene: TRBJ1-5
CDR3nt: TGTGCCAGCAGCTTAGATCTGCCCTTAAGGATTAGCAATCAGCCCCAGCATTTT
CDR3aa: CASSLDLPLRISNQPQHF

v_gene: TRBV5-6
d_gene: .
abundance: .
j_gene: TRBJ1-2
CDR3nt: TGTGCCAGCAGCTTGCCTACAGGGAATAACTATGGCTACACCTTC
CDR3aa: CASSLPTGNNYGYTF

v_gene: TRBV11-2
d_gene: .
abundance: .
j_gene: TRBJ2-7
CDR3nt: TGTGCCAGCAGCTCAGGGTATAGCTACGAGCAGTACTTC
CDR3aa: CASSSGYSYEQYF

v_gene: TRBV25-1
d_gene: .
abundance: .
j_gene: TRBJ2-5
CDR3nt: TGTGCCAGCAGTGAATATAAGGGTGAGGAGACCCAGTACTTC
CDR3aa: CASSEYKGEETQYF

v_gene: TRBV6-5
d_gene: .
abundance: once
j_gene: TRBJ1-1
CDR3nt: TGTGCCAGCAGTTACTCGTTTACAGTGAACACTGAAGCTTTCTTT
CDR3aa: CASSYSFTVNTEAFF

v_gene: TRBV9
d_gene: TRBD2
abundance: .
j_gene: TRBJ2-5
CDR3nt: TGTGCCAGCAGCGAGACTAGCTCAGAGACCCAGTACTTC
CDR3aa: CASSETSSETQYF

v_gene: TRBV9
d_gene: TRBD2
abundance: .
j_gene: TRBJ2-3
CDR3nt: TGTGCCAGCAGCGTAGCTAGCGGGGGGGCCGGAGATACGCAGTATTTT
CDR3aa: CASSVASGGAGDTQYF

v_gene: TRBV4-1
d_gene: TRBD2
abundance: .
j_gene: TRBJ2-3
CDR3nt: TGCGCCAGCAGCCAAGACCTAGCGGGTAGCACAGATACGCAGTATTTT
CDR3aa: CASSQDLAGSTDTQYF

v_gene: TRBV27
d_gene: TRBD2
abundance: few
j_gene: TRBJ2-7
CDR3nt: TGTGCCAGCAGTTTACTAGCGGCCTCCTACGAGCAGTACTTC
CDR3aa: CASSLLAASYEQYF

v_gene: TRBV29-1
d_gene: .
abundance: few
j_gene: TRBJ1-3
CDR3nt: TGCAGCGTTGAATTGGGCCGGGAAGGGACCATATATTTT
CDR3aa: CSVELGREGTIYF

v_gene: TRBV7-2
d_gene: .
abundance: .
j_gene: TRBJ2-1
CDR3nt: TGTGCCAGCAGTCCTCTAGGGGTTGAGCAGTTCTTC
CDR3aa: CASSPLGVEQFF

v_gene: TRBV5-4
d_gene: .
abundance: .
j_gene: TRBJ1-2
CDR3nt: TGTGCCAGCAGCTTGAGTGACAGCTATGGCTACACCTTC
CDR3aa: CASSLSDSYGYTF

v_gene: TRBV29-1
d_gene: .
abundance: once
j_gene: TRBJ2-4
CDR3nt: TGCAGCGTTGAAGATACAGGCAGGGGTCTTGACATTCAGTACTTC
CDR3aa: CSVEDTGRGLDIQYF

v_gene: TRBV5-6
d_gene: .
abundance: few
j_gene: TRBJ1-1
CDR3nt: TGTGCCACCCAGCGACTGAACACTGAAGCTTTCTTT
CDR3aa: CATQRLNTEAFF

v_gene: TRBV30
d_gene: TRBD1
abundance: medium-sized
j_gene: TRBJ2-7
CDR3nt: TGTGCCTGGAGTCCCCCCGACAGGGGCCACGAGCAGTACTTC
CDR3aa: CAWSPPDRGHEQYF

v_gene: TRBV10-3
d_gene: TRBD1
abundance: .
j_gene: TRBJ2-2
CDR3nt: TGTGCCATCAGTGAGATAAGCGGACAGGGCGGATTTCTCGGCACCGGGGAGCTGTTTTTT
CDR3aa: CAISEISGQGGFLGTGELFF

v_gene: TRBV2
d_gene: .
abundance: once
j_gene: TRBJ1-3
CDR3nt: TGTGCCAGCAAACCTGGGGGCGACGGAAACACCATATATTTT
CDR3aa: CASKPGGDGNTIYF

v_gene: TRBV7-2
d_gene: TRBD1
abundance: .
j_gene: TRBJ1-5
CDR3nt: TGTGCCAGCAGCTTAGTGTCCAGGGGGTATAGCAATCAGCCCCAGCATTTT
CDR3aa: CASSLVSRGYSNQPQHF

v_gene: TRBV13
d_gene: .
abundance: .
j_gene: TRBJ2-7
CDR3nt: TGTGCCAGCAGCTTCGGCAGGGCCTACGAGCAGTACTTC
CDR3aa: CASSFGRAYEQYF

v_gene: TRBV16
d_gene: .
abundance: .
j_gene: TRBJ1-1
CDR3nt: TGTGCCAGCAGCCAAGGGCGGGCTGAAGCTTTCTTT
CDR3aa: CASSQGRAEAFF

v_gene: TRBV30
d_gene: TRBD1
abundance: .
j_gene: TRBJ2-3
CDR3nt: TGTGCCTGGAGTTGGGACAGCCTCACAGATACGCAGTATTTT
CDR3aa: CAWSWDSLTDTQYF

v_gene: TRBV25-1
d_gene: .
abundance: .
j_gene: TRBJ2-1
CDR3nt: TGTGCCAGCAGTGAATGGGTTAGCGGTAACTTAAATGAGCAGTTCTTC
CDR3aa: CASSEWVSGNLNEQFF

v_gene: TRBV7-2
d_gene: TRBD1
abundance: .
j_gene: TRBJ1-2
CDR3nt: TGTGCCAGCAGGGGACAGGGGATCAGTTCTAACTATGGCTACACCTTC
CDR3aa: CASRGQGISSNYGYTF

v_gene: TRBV9
d_gene: .
abundance: .
j_gene: TRBJ2-5
CDR3nt: TGTGCCAGCAGCGTAGGGGGAGGGGGGACGGGAGAGACCCAGTACTTC
CDR3aa: CASSVGGGGTGETQYF

v_gene: TRBV6-5
d_gene: TRBD1
abundance: .
j_gene: TRBJ1-3
CDR3nt: TGTGCCAGCAGGCTAGACAGGGGTCCCGGAAACACCATATATTTT
CDR3aa: CASRLDRGPGNTIYF

v_gene: TRBV4-1
d_gene: .
abundance: .
j_gene: TRBJ1-1
CDR3nt: TGCGCCAGCAGCGAAGGGGGTCGTGGAGCTTTCTTT
CDR3aa: CASSEGGRGAFF

v_gene: TRBV28
d_gene: TRBD1
abundance: .
j_gene: TRBJ2-5
CDR3nt: TGTGCCAGCAGTGACCGCTCGGGACAGTCGGAGACCCAGTACTTC
CDR3aa: CASSDRSGQSETQYF

v_gene: TRBV13
d_gene: .
abundance: .
j_gene: TRBJ2-2
CDR3nt: TGTGCCAGCAGCTTAACGGCAGAGAACACCGGGGAGCTGTTTTTT
CDR3aa: CASSLTAENTGELFF

v_gene: TRBV5-1
d_gene: .
abundance: .
j_gene: TRBJ2-7
CDR3nt: TGCGCCAGCAGCGGGGCTAGCGCCTACGAGCAGTACTTC
CDR3aa: CASSGASAYEQYF

v_gene: TRBV28
d_gene: .
abundance: .
j_gene: TRBJ1-2
CDR3nt: TGTGCCAGCAGCCGGGACAACTATGGCTACACCTTC
CDR3aa: CASSRDNYGYTF

v_gene: TRBV5-4
d_gene: TRBD1
abundance: .
j_gene: TRBJ1-5
CDR3nt: TGTGCCAGCAGCTTAATTCGGCCGGACAGGGCCAATCAGCCCCAGCATTTT
CDR3aa: CASSLIRPDRANQPQHF

v_gene: TRBV11-2
d_gene: .
abundance: .
j_gene: TRBJ2-6
CDR3nt: TGTGCCAGCAGTGTCGGGTCTGGGGCCAACGTCCTGACTTTC
CDR3aa: CASSVGSGANVLTF

v_gene: TRBV28
d_gene: TRBD1
abundance: .
j_gene: TRBJ1-5
CDR3nt: TGTGCCACTGAGAACAGACAGGGGGTCGGTCAGCCCCAGCATTTT
CDR3aa: CATENRQGVGQPQHF

v_gene: TRBV10-2
d_gene: .
abundance: .
j_gene: TRBJ2-7
CDR3nt: TGCGCCAGCAGGGGCCCGACTGATAACTCCTACGAGCAGTACTTC
CDR3aa: CASRGPTDNSYEQYF

v_gene: TRBV7-9
d_gene: .
abundance: .
j_gene: TRBJ1-3
CDR3nt: TGTGCCAGCAGCCCAGCGGTAAACACCATATATTTT
CDR3aa: CASSPAVNTIYF

v_gene: TRBV7-9
d_gene: .
abundance: .
j_gene: TRBJ2-1
CDR3nt: TGTGCCAGCAGCTTAGGCCCGTTTGCGCATGAGCAGTTCTTC
CDR3aa: CASSLGPFAHEQFF

v_gene: TRBV6-5
d_gene: TRBD1
abundance: .
j_gene: TRBJ1-1
CDR3nt: TGTGCCAGCAGTTTAGACAGGGTAAACACTGAAGCTTTCTTT
CDR3aa: CASSLDRVNTEAFF

v_gene: TRBV9
d_gene: .
abundance: .
j_gene: TRBJ2-1
CDR3nt: TGTGCCAGCAGCGTAGAAGTGGCTACTAACAATGAGCAGTTCTTC
CDR3aa: CASSVEVATNNEQFF

v_gene: TRBV21-1
d_gene: .
abundance: .
j_gene: TRBJ2-7
CDR3nt: TGTGCCAGCAGCAAAAGGGACAGGGGCGATGACTACGAGCAGTACTTC
CDR3aa: CASSKRDRGDDYEQYF

v_gene: TRBV15
d_gene: .
abundance: once
j_gene: TRBJ1-3
CDR3nt: TGTGCCACCAGCAGAGATTCGGAAGCGTCTGGAAACACCATATATTTT
CDR3aa: CATSRDSEASGNTIYF

v_gene: TRBV18
d_gene: .
abundance: .
j_gene: TRBJ2-7
CDR3nt: TGTGCCAGCTCACTCATCCCGAGAGGCATCGAGCAGTACTTC
CDR3aa: CASSLIPRGIEQYF